Here is one TCR beta chain with its context. The sample belongs to a study of blood T cell repertoires in COVID-19. In the original processing: Quantification of nucleated cells was approximated via reference gene primer amplification. Some clones are missing from TCRdb's copy, which holds only in-frame ones; the method was immunoSEQ multiplex PCR. Clonal size and the V and J genes are those of that table, whereas D and trimming came from the DNA. The data hold 55,000 to 65,000 clones, with more than 80% observed a single time. CDR3 size: 15 residues. The germline V gene encodes CDR1 SEHNR and CDR2 FQNEAQ (reference sequence). V gave up 5 bases and J gave up 5 bases; unmatched junction bases: 9. A Seattle source enrolled patients during active infection and followed them longitudinally.

Sequences were obtained from peripheral blood. The chain combines TRBV7-9 with TRBJ2-5, with 9 bases matching TRBD1. The TCR sequence derives from a man aged 55 to 70 with COVID-19, enrolled during active disease. The CDR3 is CASSPRTGVGETQYF. CDR3 nucleotides: TGTGCCAGCAGCCCTCGGACAGGGGTCGGGGAGACCCAGTACTTC.